This TCR beta chain was found in a study of cytomegalovirus exposure and HLA in healthy donors (dated by TCRdb to the late 2010s). Broadly, across the study: A later analysis indicated that the 100 to 150 validation repertoires were generated on the platform also employed for the approximately 690 repertoires of the first cohort. The aim of the study was to test whether cataloging public T cell receptors could identify signatures of past pathogen exposure. A separate validation cohort of about 110 different subjects was used in addition to the 666-subject first cohort. High-throughput TCR immunosequencing, statistical association of individual TCRs with disease status, and machine learning were combined to predict cytomegalovirus infection status. Findings and caveats that apply to the study as a whole: The study gave a list of 150 to 200 TCR beta chains associated with cytomegalovirus. Across donors, most TCR sequences were observed very rarely, whereas some public TCRs were present in many individuals. A later analysis lacked HLA typing for the validation cohort, so it scored co-occurrence in that cohort across all 120 or so repertoires. In a later analysis, TCRs clustered in the first cohort were found to also tend to co-occur in the 100 to 150 validation repertoires, with 94% of cluster scores above 0. In vitro tests confirmed that a few of the cytomegalovirus-associated TCR beta chains recognize cytomegalovirus antigens. The classifier was reported to diagnose cytomegalovirus status with high specificity and sensitivity in both the original cohort and the validation cohort. According to the authors, the approach could potentially be generalized to other disease states and immunological phenotypes.

The donors were included in the validation cohort of over a hundred subjects, a group kept apart from the roughly 670-subject first cohort. Comment on this clone: Its antigen remains unidentified. Within one base of it there is no much larger clone, and no base qualities were kept.

Libraries were constructed by the immunoSEQ multiplex PCR assay. From the authors' description of their analysis: To diagnose cytomegalovirus status from the catalog of TCR beta chain sequences, a statistical classification framework was built. The table comes from immuneACCESS by way of TCRdb, which keeps in-frame sequences with V and J called. Part of the clones is missing from these tables; in studies checked, under half for an unresolved V gene and the rest for unknown reasons. V and J calls and clone size come straight from that table; D and trimming were deduced from the DNA. The sample contains some 74,000 clones, approximately 93% of them found a single time. The ten largest clones take up 3.6% of the sample. V loses 8 bases of germline sequence and J loses 0 bases, and the interval between the two ends is 11 bases. From cysteine to phenylalanine, the CDR3 is 13 amino acids long. Of all the DNA, just the CDR3 is kept, 39 bases in frame from base 1. The germline V gene provides CDR1 SNHLY and CDR2 FYNNEI.

This clonotype originated in a woman aged 30 to 39 in good health and CMV-seronegative. The sequence joins TRBV2 to TRBJ2-7; the D segment cannot be called with confidence. Sequencing was performed on PBMCs. The DNA sequence is as follows: TGTGCCAGCGCCGTTGCAGTCTCCTACGAGCAGTACTTC. Translation gives CASAVAVSYEQYF.